These T cell receptor beta chains were read from a single sample in a study of vaccination and CD4 T cells after COVID-19. No antigen has been identified for these receptors. MiXCR, run by TCRdb on the PCR reads, gives a single entry per CDR3 protein. Altogether 9,900 or so distinct CDR3 sequences are present, about 32% being singletons, with the ten largest covering approximately 15%. Sequenced input: CD4+ T cells from blood, cultured in vitro. These receptors were taken from a human donor in good health. CDR3s include the opening cysteine and the closing phenylalanine or tryptophan. The D gene is left open where the match is weak. Part of the rows lack a size; the others show once, few, many or a class for expanded clones.

>TRBJ2-7|TRBV6-1|TRBD1|NA
TGTGCCAGCAGATCGGGACAGACCTACGAGCAGTACTTC
CASRSGQTYEQYF
>TRBJ2-1|TRBV7-6|TRBD2|NA
TGTGCCAGCAGCAAGCGGGAGGGAAATGAGCAGTTCTTC
CASSKREGNEQFF
>TRBJ1-6|TRBV7-2|NA|few
TGTGCCAGCAGCTTAGGCTCGGAGGTTAAGTCACCCCTCCACTTT
CASSLGSEVKSPLHF
>TRBJ2-7|TRBV20-1|NA|large
TGCAGTGCTCCCGGGACGGTCTCCTACGAGCAGTACTTC
CSAPGTVSYEQYF
>TRBJ2-5|TRBV4-2|TRBD2|few
TGTGCCAGCAGCCAAGGGACTAGCGGGAGGGAAGAGACCCAGTACTTC
CASSQGTSGREETQYF
>TRBJ2-1|TRBV28|NA|few
TGTGCCAGCAGTCCCCGTAGACTAGAAGGGTTCTTC
CASSPRRLEGFF
>TRBJ2-3|TRBV2|NA|NA
TGTGCCAGCAGTCCGACTGGAATCACAGATACGCAGTATTTT
CASSPTGITDTQYF
>TRBJ2-5|TRBV7-2|NA|few
TGTGCCAGCAGCTTAGATGGGCGCAGTGAAGAGACCCAGTACTTC
CASSLDGRSEETQYF
>TRBJ2-1|TRBV7-2|NA|NA
TGTGCCAGCAGCTTAAATGGTTACAATGAGCAGTTCTTC
CASSLNGYNEQFF
>TRBJ2-1|TRBV24-1|NA|NA
TGTGCCACCAGTGATTCCGGGGGCTCCTACAATGAGCAGTTCTTC
CATSDSGGSYNEQFF
>TRBJ2-1|TRBV20-1|TRBD2|NA
TGCAGTGCTAGTAGGGTAGCGGGAGTCTCTGAGCAGTTCTTC
CSASRVAGVSEQFF
>TRBJ1-5|TRBV18|NA|few
TGTGCCAGCTCATCGGGATTTAGCAATCAGCCCCAGCATTTT
CASSSGFSNQPQHF
>TRBJ2-7|TRBV11-2|TRBD2|NA
TGTGCCAGCAGAACTTCTAGCGGGAGCTCCTACGAGCAGTACTTC
CASRTSSGSSYEQYF
>TRBJ1-1|TRBV19|NA|NA
TGTGCCAGTAGTAAGGCGGCGATCACTGAAGCTTTCTTT
CASSKAAITEAFF
>TRBJ2-2|TRBV7-6|NA|NA
TGTGCCAGCAGCGCCCGGAGGGCCACCGGGGAGCTGTTTTTT
CASSARRATGELFF
>TRBJ1-5|TRBV6-2/TRBV6-3|NA|few
TGTGCCAGCAGGGCCCGGACACAGCCCCAGCATTTT
CASRARTQPQHF
>TRBJ2-7|TRBV24-1|NA|NA
TGTGCCACCAGTTCTAAAAACGACCACTCCTACGAGCAGTACTTC
CATSSKNDHSYEQYF
>TRBJ2-1|TRBV4-3|TRBD2|NA
TGCGCCAGCAGCCAAGATATCCCACTAGCGGGAGGCATCGTGGAGCAGTTCTTC
CASSQDIPLAGGIVEQFF
>TRBJ2-5|TRBV7-2|NA|NA
TGTGCCAGCAGCTTTGGCCTAGGAGAGACCCAGTACTTC
CASSFGLGETQYF
>TRBJ2-1|TRBV19|TRBD1|NA
TGTGCCAGTAGTATGGGTGGGACAGGGACCTACAATGAGCAGTTCTTC
CASSMGGTGTYNEQFF
>TRBJ2-5|TRBV12-3/TRBV12-4|NA|NA
TGTGCCAGCAGCTGGACAGGAGGGGAGACCCAGTACTTC
CASSWTGGETQYF
>TRBJ2-1|TRBV6-1|TRBD1|NA
TGTGCCAGCAGTGGGAGACAGGGGAATGAGCAGTTCTTC
CASSGRQGNEQFF
>TRBJ1-1|TRBV19|TRBD1|once
TGTGCCAGTATACAGGGGATGAACACTGAAGCTTTCTTT
CASIQGMNTEAFF
>TRBJ2-7|TRBV7-9|TRBD1|NA
TGTGCCAGCAGCTCATTTTGGACAGGGACCGGTAACGAGCAGTACTTC
CASSSFWTGTGNEQYF
>TRBJ1-1|TRBV6-1|NA|NA
TGTGCCAGCAAACGCTTAATGAACACTGAAGCTTTCTTT
CASKRLMNTEAFF
>TRBJ2-3|TRBV6-1|NA|NA
TGTGCCACACCGGGCGGACAGCTCCGCACAGATACGCAGTATTTT
CATPGGQLRTDTQYF
>TRBJ2-7|TRBV6-1|NA|NA
TGTGCCAGCAGAGACGGGCGCTACGAGCAGTACTTC
CASRDGRYEQYF
>TRBJ1-5|TRBV28|NA|NA
TGTGCCAGCAGTTTAACAGGGAGGGTTAGCAATCAGCCCCAGCATTTT
CASSLTGRVSNQPQHF
>TRBJ2-5|TRBV6-1|TRBD1|few
TGTGCCAGCAGTCAAGAGACAGGGCGCGTTCAAGAGACCCAGTACTTC
CASSQETGRVQETQYF
>TRBJ2-2|TRBV19|NA|few
TGTGCCAGTAGTAGAACAGGGCTGAACACCGGGGAGCTGTTTTTT
CASSRTGLNTGELFF
>TRBJ2-5|TRBV5-1|TRBD1|NA
TGCGCCAGCAGCCCCGGGACAGGGGGGTACCAAGAGACCCAGTACTTC
CASSPGTGGYQETQYF
>TRBJ1-2|TRBV19|NA|NA
TGTGCCAGTAGAGTCAGGGGCTATGGCTACACCTTC
CASRVRGYGYTF
>TRBJ1-4|TRBV2|TRBD1|NA
TGTGCCAGCTCCCTGCAGGGGGGTGAAAAACTGTTTTTT
CASSLQGGEKLFF
>TRBJ2-1|TRBV6-5|NA|NA
TGTGCCAGCAGTTACTTGATGGGTGAGCAGTTCTTC
CASSYLMGEQFF
>TRBJ2-7|TRBV6-5|NA|NA
TGTGCCAGCAGTTACGGGGGAGCCTCCTACGAGCAGTACTTC
CASSYGGASYEQYF
>TRBJ2-1|TRBV7-7|NA|few
TGTGCTAGCAGCTTAGGCAAACAGGGCAATGAGCAGTTCTTC
CASSLGKQGNEQFF
>TRBJ1-5|TRBV20-1|TRBD1|medium-sized
TGCAGTGCTCAAGGGACAGCGGTGGGGGGGCAGCCCCAGCATTTT
CSAQGTAVGGQPQHF
>TRBJ2-2|TRBV11-2|TRBD2|NA
TGTGCCAGCAGCAGGACTAGCGGGAGGAACACCGGGGAGCTGTTTTTT
CASSRTSGRNTGELFF
>TRBJ1-1|TRBV19|NA|NA
TGTGCCAGTACCGCCTGGGCAACGAACACTGAAGCTTTCTTT
CASTAWATNTEAFF
>TRBJ1-2|TRBV28|NA|NA
TGTGCCAGCAGTTTACACAGGAGCCGTCTCGATGGCTACACCTTC
CASSLHRSRLDGYTF
>TRBJ1-6|TRBV20-1|NA|medium-sized
TGCAGTGCTAGAGGCGCACAGGGAACCTTCAATTCACCCCTCCACTTT
CSARGAQGTFNSPLHF
>TRBJ2-7|TRBV15|NA|NA
TGTGCCACCAGCAGGGCTTGGCCTAGAGCATCCTACGAGCAGTACTTC
CATSRAWPRASYEQYF
>TRBJ2-1|TRBV5-5|NA|NA
TGTGCCAGCAGCTTCCTTAGCGGATATAGCTCCTACAATGAGCAGTTCTTC
CASSFLSGYSSYNEQFF
>TRBJ1-2|TRBV28|NA|once
TGTGCCAGCATCGAGGGCTATGGCTACACCTTC
CASIEGYGYTF
>TRBJ2-2|TRBV11-2|TRBD2|NA
TGTGCCAGCAGCCTGCAAGCGGGAACGAACACCGGGGAGCTGTTTTTT
CASSLQAGTNTGELFF
>TRBJ2-1|TRBV20-1|NA|NA
TGCAGTGCTAGAGAAGTTAGCTTGGCCGCCGAGCAGTTCTTC
CSAREVSLAAEQFF
>TRBJ2-7|TRBV27|NA|NA
TGTGCCAGCAGTACCGCCTACGAGCAGTACTTC
CASSTAYEQYF
>TRBJ1-1|TRBV11-1|NA|few
TGTGCCAGCAGCTTCACGGGGTCCACTGAAGCTTTCTTT
CASSFTGSTEAFF
>TRBJ2-1|TRBV12-3/TRBV12-4|NA|NA
TGTGCCAGCAGCTTAGGGGGGGAGTGGGACAATGAGCAGTTCTTC
CASSLGGEWDNEQFF
>TRBJ2-2|TRBV27|TRBD1|few
TGTGCCAGCAGCTCCGGGACAGCTAAGACCGGGGAGCTGTTTTTT
CASSSGTAKTGELFF